This T cell receptor beta chain is from a study of radiotherapy plus CTLA-4 blockade in lung cancer. The protocol was immunoSEQ multiplex PCR, while the TCRdb copy is restricted to in-frame clones and leaves out a portion. The data hold 50,000 to 60,000 clones, with roughly four fifths observed a single time. Trimming took 5 bases from V and 4 from J; bases not matched to a gene: 7. This CDR3 is 15 amino acids long. Germline loops: CDR1 MGHRA, CDR2 YSYEKL. Sequenced material: peripheral blood, taken from a patient treated with radiotherapy plus ipilimumab. The clonotype comes from a human donor with non-small cell lung cancer whose response to radiotherapy plus ipilimumab could not be evaluated. The chain recombines TRBV4-1 with TRBJ2-2, with 7 positions matching TRBD1. The CDR3 region is CASSGRQGTTGELFF. DNA of the CDR3: TGCGCCAGCAGCGGACGACAGGGTACCACCGGGGAGCTGTTTTTT.